Below are 5 T cell receptor beta chains sequenced from a single sample in a study of CD8+CD57+ T cells in acquired aplastic anemia. Both TCR beta VDJ combination and CDR3 sequence profiling were carried out. Genomic DNA was the template for this profiling. TCRdb reprocessed the reads with MiXCR, giving one entry per CDR3 protein. This repertoire shows about 190,000 distinct CDR3 sequences, more than 45% found once; its top ten account for approximately 9.7%. All patients picked for sequencing had shown, by flow cytometry, an expansion of CD8+CD57+ cells. The sample was sorted CD4+, CD8+, or CD8+CD57+ T cells (not recorded which) from PBMCs. Source of these receptors: a human donor with aplastic anemia.

A word on this clonotype: This is likely a read error, given that the CDR3 carries no conserved phenylalanine or tryptophan at its end. J is TRBJ2-6 and V is TRBV7-6, with no clear D. Germline V gene data show CDR1 as SGHVS and CDR2 as FNYEAQ. The V end lost 3 bases, the J end lost 0 bases, and 6 bases lay between the germline ends. This CDR3 has 15 amino acids. CDR3 residues: CASSLISSGANVLTV. The CDR3 DNA reads TGTGCCAGCAGCTTGATTAGCTCTGGGGCCAACGTCCTGACTGTC.

The CDR3 here is CASSPHATASYNSPLHF. The DNA for the CDR3 is TGTGCCAGCAGCCCCCATGCGACGGCCTCCTATAATTCACCCCTCCACTTT. The chain combines TRBV11-2 with TRBJ1-6; D remains unclear. V lost 5 bases, J lost 0 bases, and 14 bases lay in between. The germline CDR1 and CDR2 sequences are SGHAT and FQNNGV. This CDR3 is built from 17 residues.

About this clonotype itself: The CDR3 end shows no conserved phenylalanine or tryptophan, and so a read error is likely. This chain joins TRBV2 and TRBJ1-1; a weak D match, TRBD1 (5 bases). This CDR3 has 14 amino acids. The germline CDR1 and CDR2 sequences are SNHLY and FYNNEI. The V and J ends lost 4 bases and 2 bases respectively, with 11 bases between them. This CDR3 is CASSVGQGNTEAFS. CDR3 nucleotide sequence: TGTGCCAGCAGTGTGGGCCAGGGAAACACTGAAGCTTTCTCT.

Only a few counts were recorded for this clonotype. The chain has TRBV24-1 and TRBJ1-2; D uncertain. The germline V gene has CDR1 KGHDR and CDR2 SFDVKD. V lost 1 base to trimming and J lost 8 bases, with 16 bases between them. CDR3 size: 15 residues. The CDR3, as DNA: TGTGCCACCAGTGATTTCCTGAACGGGCTAGAAGGCTACACCTTC. It yields the protein CATSDFLNGLEGYTF.

V gene TRBV24-1 combines with J gene TRBJ1-6; tentatively, D is TRBD1 (6 bases). The ends were cut back, 3 bases at V and 7 bases at J, with 15 bases in the middle. CDR1 KGHDR and CDR2 SFDVKD come from the germline V gene. CDR3 size: 16 residues. CDR3 bases: TGTGCCACCAGTGATCCCCGGACAGTCAACAATTCACCCCTCCACTTT. This sequence encodes CATSDPRTVNNSPLHF.